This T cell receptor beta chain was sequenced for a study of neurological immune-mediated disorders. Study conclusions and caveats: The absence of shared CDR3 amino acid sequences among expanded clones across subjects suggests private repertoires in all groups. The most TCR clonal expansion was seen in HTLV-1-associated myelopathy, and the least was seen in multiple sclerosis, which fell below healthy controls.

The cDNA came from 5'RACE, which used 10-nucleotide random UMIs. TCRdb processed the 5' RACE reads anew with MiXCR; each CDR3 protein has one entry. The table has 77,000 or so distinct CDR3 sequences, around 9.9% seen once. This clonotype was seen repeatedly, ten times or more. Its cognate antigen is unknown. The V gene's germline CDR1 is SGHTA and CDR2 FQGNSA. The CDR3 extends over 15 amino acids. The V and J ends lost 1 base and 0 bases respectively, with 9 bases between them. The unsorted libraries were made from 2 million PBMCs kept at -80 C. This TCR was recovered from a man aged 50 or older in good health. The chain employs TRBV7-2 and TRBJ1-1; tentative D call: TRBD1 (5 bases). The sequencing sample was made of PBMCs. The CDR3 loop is CASSLGGAMNTEAFF. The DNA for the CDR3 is TGTGCCAGCAGCTTAGGCGGGGCGATGAACACTGAAGCTTTCTTT.